The 31 T cell receptor beta chains given below trace back to one sample, sequenced in a study of PD-1 blockade in classical Hodgkin lymphoma. Time point noted: cycle 4 day 1 (C4D1), after 6 weeks of nivolumab. There was relapse after autologous stem cell transplantation in every patient, and there was variation in brentuximab vedotin exposure. After thawing, PBMCs were subjected to magnetic negative selection to isolate CD8+ T cells. Sequencing used immunoSEQ multiplex PCR; TCRdb keeps in-frame clones, though not all of them. Here the sample spans about 19,000 clones, about 87% being singletons. Sequencing was performed on CD8+ T cells from blood, taken before the fourth cycle of nivolumab. The receptors shown here come from a human donor with classical Hodgkin lymphoma.

The chain links TRBV11-3 to TRBJ2-7; the D gene could be TRBD1 or TRBD2 (5 bases each). The V end was cut by 5 bases, the J end by 0 bases, with 8 bases between. Germline CDR1 reads SGHNT; CDR2 reads YENEEA. The CDR3 is 13 residues long. The CDR3 loop reads CASSGDPSYEQYF. The CDR3 nucleotides read TGTGCCAGCAGCGGGGACCCCTCCTACGAGCAGTACTTC.

V usage is TRBV5-6 and J usage is TRBJ1-2; D possibly corresponds to TRBD1 (6 bases). V was clipped by 1 base and J by 4 bases, with 17 bases between them. CDR1 is SGHDT and CDR2 is YYEEEE in the germline V gene. This CDR3 region has 16 residues. This chain's CDR3 is CASSLLDSLDSYGYTF. The CDR3 DNA is TGTGCCAGCAGCTTGTTGGACAGCCTTGATAGCTATGGCTACACCTTC.

V and J are TRBV5-6 and TRBJ2-7, with 7 bases aligning to TRBD1. CDR1 is SGHDT and CDR2 is YYEEEE in the germline V gene. This CDR3 contains 13 residues. Germline trimming cut 7 bases from V and 0 bases from J; bases unmatched to any gene: 4. The CDR3 loop is CASGTGASYEQYF. The CDR3 region has the DNA TGTGCCAGCGGCACAGGGGCCTCCTACGAGCAGTACTTC. Filled out from reference TRBV5-6 and TRBJ2-7, the complete variable domain reads DAGVTQSPTHLIKTRGQQVTLRCSPKSGHDTVSWYQQALGQGPQFIFQYYEEEERQRGNFPDRFSGHQFPNYSSELNVNALLLGDSALYLCASGTGASYEQYFGPGTRLTVT.

This chain uses TRBV28 with TRBJ1-4; D is possibly TRBD1 (5 bases). The V gene lost 2 bases and the J gene lost 3 bases, with 10 bases spanning the gap. The CDR3 extends over 15 amino acids. Germline CDR1 is MDHEN and CDR2 is SYDVKM. The CDR3 region is CASSLLVGANEKLFF. The CDR3, as DNA: TGTGCCAGCAGTTTACTGGTGGGGGCTAATGAAAAACTGTTTTTT.

The chain is built from TRBV6-5 and TRBJ2-7; D ambiguous. CDR3 length: 10 residues. Germline V CDR1 and CDR2: MNHEY, SVGAGI. V was cut by 6 bases and J by 3 bases, with 3 bases left in between. CDR3 DNA sequence: TGTGCCAGCAGGAGCTACGAGCAGTACTTC. It yields the protein CASRSYEQYF.

The chain couples TRBV30 to TRBJ2-7; TRBD1 agrees at 8 bases. Germline values: CDR1 GTSNPN, CDR2 SVGIG (reference sequence). The CDR3 runs 15 residues. The ends lost 3 bases at V and 4 bases at J; junction bases unmatched: 11. The CDR3 coding sequence is TGTGCCTGGAGACCTAGGGCACAGGGGGATTACGAGCAGTACTTC. This translates into CAWRPRAQGDYEQYF.

The J gene is TRBJ2-7, the V gene TRBV2, with D unclear. The CDR3 has 15 residues. Germline lookup yields CDR1 SNHLY and CDR2 FYNNEI. V was trimmed by 4 bases and J by 0 bases, leaving 13 bases between them. CDR3 amino acids: CASSAWASASYEQYF. CDR3 in DNA: TGTGCCAGCAGTGCGTGGGCCAGCGCCTCCTACGAGCAGTACTTC. The variable domain in full, completed from reference TRBV2 and TRBJ2-7, reads EPEVTQTPSHQVTQMGQEVILRCVPISNHLYFYWYRQILGQKVEFLVSFYNNEISEKSEIFDDQFSVERPDGSNFTLKIRSTKLEDSAMYFCASSAWASASYEQYFGPGTRLTVT.

CDR3 residues: CASSVGLAGVADTQYF. CDR3 sequence (DNA): TGTGCCAGCAGCGTAGGTTTAGCGGGAGTGGCAGATACGCAGTATTTT. The chain uses TRBV9 and TRBJ2-3; 9 positions match TRBD2. Trimming took 0 bases from V and 4 from J; bases not matched to a gene: 6. The CDR3 runs to 16 residues. Germline V gene sequence: CDR1 SGDLS, CDR2 YYNGEE. Filled out from reference TRBV9 and TRBJ2-3, the complete variable domain reads DSGVTQTPKHLITATGQRVTLRCSPRSGDLSVYWYQQSLDQGLQFLIQYYNGEERAKGNILERFSAQQFPDLHSELNLSSLELGDSALYFCASSVGLAGVADTQYFGPGTRLTVL.

Notes on this clone: At one end, the junction sequence differs from germline, possibly due to a read error. V gene TRBV7-7 combines with J gene TRBJ2-1, with a possible D match to TRBD2 (6 bases). Germline CDR1 SSHAT, CDR2 FNYEAQ (reference sequence). This CDR3 spans 15 amino acids. CDR3 in DNA: TGTGCTAGCAGCCCCCCCGGGACTCCTTACAATGAGCAGTTCTTC. Translation: CASSPPGTPYNEQFF. The variable domain in full, with the rest retrieved from reference TRBV7-7 and TRBJ2-1, is GAGVSQSPRYKVTKRGQDVTLRCDPISSHATLYWYQQALGQGPEFLTYFNYEAQPDKSGLPSDRFSAERPEGSISTLTIQRTEQRDSAMYRCASSPPGTPYNEQFFGPGTRLTVL.

This chain links TRBV27 with TRBJ2-5, with 12 bases aligning to TRBD1. After removal of 6 bases from V and 1 base from J, the junction contained 12 bases not matched to a gene. Germline assignment: CDR1 MNHEY and CDR2 SMNVEV (reference sequence). The CDR3 contains 18 residues. The DNA of the CDR3 is TGTGCCAGCAGGACCGGGACAGGGGGCCTCTGGAGCCAAGAGACCCAGTACTTC. This translates into CASRTGTGGLWSQETQYF.

The V gene is TRBV15, the J gene TRBJ2-7; D is uncertain. CDR3 length: 12 residues. The ends were cut back, 6 bases at V and 2 bases at J, with 8 bases in the middle. Germline CDR1 reads LNHNV; CDR2 reads YYDKDF (reference sequence). The CDR3 spells CATRGGTYEQYF. The CDR3 DNA reads as TGTGCCACCAGAGGCGGCACCTACGAGCAGTACTTC.

V and J are TRBV5-4 and TRBJ2-7; 10 nucleotides align to TRBD1. Per germline, CDR1 SGHNT and CDR2 YYREEE (reference sequence). V lost 4 bases and J lost 5; bases outside the gene matches: 12. The CDR3 totals 16 residues. Here the CDR3 DNA reads TGTGCCAGCAGCCTTGGGACCGGGACAGGGGCGCACGAGCAGTACTTC. It translates to CASSLGTGTGAHEQYF. The complete variable domain, with remaining parts taken from reference TRBV5-4 and TRBJ2-7, reads ETGVTQSPTHLIKTRGQQVTLRCSSQSGHNTVSWYQQALGQGPQFIFQYYREEENGRGNFPPRFSGLQFPNYSSELNVNALELDDSALYLCASSLGTGTGAHEQYFGPGTRLTVT.

The J gene is TRBJ1-1, the V gene TRBV2; D unresolved. CDR3 length equals 11 residues. Germline CDR1 is SNHLY and CDR2 is FYNNEI. V lost 9 bases to trimming and J lost 6 bases, with 11 bases between them. The CDR3 DNA is TGTGCCAGACTTCAGTCCGCTGAAGCTTTCTTT. Protein sequence: CARLQSAEAFF.

The V and J genes are TRBV28 and TRBJ2-7; D is possibly TRBD2 (5 bases). This CDR3 has 19 amino acids. V was trimmed by 5 bases and J by 2 bases, leaving 28 bases between them. Per the germline V gene, CDR1 is MDHEN and CDR2 is SYDVKM. CDR3 protein: CASSPQWRGRGLSAYEQYF. As DNA, the CDR3 is TGTGCCAGCAGTCCACAATGGAGAGGGAGAGGTCTAAGCGCCTACGAGCAGTACTTC.

The V and J genes are TRBV5-8 and TRBJ2-1, with D uncertain. CDR1 and CDR2 (germline): SGHTS, YDEGEE. The V gene lost 2 bases and the J gene lost 5 bases, with 20 bases spanning the gap. The CDR3 is 17 residues long. The CDR3 nucleotides are TGTGCCAGCAGCTTCAGTAATTCGTGGGAACTACACAATGAGCAGTTCTTC. Translation gives CASSFSNSWELHNEQFF.

The rearrangement joins TRBV28 to TRBJ1-1, with 10 bases identical to TRBD1. The germline V gene has CDR1 MDHEN and CDR2 SYDVKM. V shed 9 bases and J 5 bases; nucleotides not matched to a gene: 12. The CDR3 totals 15 residues. The CDR3 DNA is TGTGCCAGTGGGACAGGGGATTTTCGGGTTACTGAAGCTTTCTTT. Its protein is CASGTGDFRVTEAFF. Based on the CDR3 plus reference TRBV28 and TRBJ1-1, the full variable domain is DVKVTQSSRYLVKRTGEKVFLECVQDMDHENMFWYRQDPGLGLRLIYFSYDVKMKEKGDIPEGYSVSREKKERFSLILESASTNQTSMYLCASGTGDFRVTEAFFGQGTRLTVV.

This chain joins TRBV9 and TRBJ2-7, with D uncertain. Trimming removed 0 bases at V and 2 bases at J, with 9 bases between. The CDR3 sequence is 14 residues long. Per germline, CDR1 SGDLS and CDR2 YYNGEE. In DNA, the CDR3 is TGTGCCAGCAGCGTAGTGTCGGACGCCTACGAGCAGTACTTC. Translating gives CASSVVSDAYEQYF.

The chain carries TRBV7-2 and TRBJ2-3; D gene uncertain. CDR3 length: 14 residues. Germline values: CDR1 SGHTA, CDR2 FQGNSA. Trimming took 1 base from V and 0 from J, leaving 5 bases between them. The CDR3 nucleotides are TGTGCCAGCAGCTTAGGGGTTAGCACAGATACGCAGTATTTT. Encoded protein: CASSLGVSTDTQYF.

V and J are TRBV27 and TRBJ1-2; TRBD1 is a possible D gene (5 bases). V was clipped by 3 bases and J by 3 bases, with 17 bases between them. Germline V lookup: CDR1 MNHEY, CDR2 SMNVEV (reference sequence). The CDR3 length is 16 residues. The CDR3 DNA is TGTGCCAGCAGTTTCGGGAGGGGTGCGCCTTACTATGGCTACACCTTC. This sequence encodes CASSFGRGAPYYGYTF.

The chain links TRBV9 to TRBJ1-2, with TRBD1 as a possible D gene (6 bases). The CDR3 extends over 14 amino acids. CDR1 SGDLS and CDR2 YYNGEE come from the germline V gene. Between the trimmed V and J ends, which lost 5 bases and 3 bases, there was a span of 14 bases. CDR3 in amino acids: CASSLFGGDYGYTF. The CDR3 DNA reads as TGTGCCAGCAGTTTGTTTGGGGGCGACTATGGCTACACCTTC.

This clone appeared a few times. The chain links TRBV28 to TRBJ1-2; TRBD1 matches at 10 bases. The CDR3 has 13 residues. Germline CDR1 and CDR2: MDHEN and SYDVKM. V lost 4 bases and J lost 8; bases outside the gene matches: 4. CDR3: CASSSRDRGGYTF. CDR3 sequence (DNA): TGTGCCAGCAGTTCTCGGGACAGGGGCGGCTACACCTTC.

This rearrangement joins TRBV4-1 to TRBJ1-2; D is ambiguous. Germline-derived CDR1 and CDR2 are MGHRA and YSYEKL. Trimming stripped 1 base from V and 0 bases from J, with 9 bases between. The CDR3 is made up of 15 amino acids. In nucleotides, the CDR3 is TGCGCCAGCAGCCAAGTAACTCAGACTAACTATGGCTACACCTTC. This gives the protein CASSQVTQTNYGYTF.

This chain connects TRBV19 to TRBJ1-5; 8 positions match TRBD1. Looked up from germline, CDR1 is LNHDA and CDR2 is SQIVND (reference sequence). CDR3 length equals 14 residues. V lost 4 bases, J lost 7 bases, and 6 bases stayed unmatched. CDR3 sequence reads: CASSTGQVIQPQHF. The DNA for the CDR3 is TGTGCCAGTAGTACGGGACAGGTCATACAGCCCCAGCATTTT. The entire variable domain, with the rest obtained from reference TRBV19 and TRBJ1-5, is as follows: DGGITQSPKYLFRKEGQNVTLSCEQNLNHDAMYWYRQDPGQGLRLIYYSQIVNDFQKGDIAEGYSVSREKKESFPLTVTSAQKNPTAFYLCASSTGQVIQPQHFGDGTRLSIL.

The chain links TRBV11-1 to TRBJ1-1, with 10 bases that match TRBD1. The germline V gene has CDR1 SGHAT and CDR2 FQDESV (reference sequence). J lost 6 bases, V lost 5 bases, and 9 bases had no gene match. This CDR3 spans 15 amino acids. The chain's CDR3 is CASSPPGTGVPEAFF. The CDR3 DNA sequence: TGTGCCAGCAGCCCGCCCGGGACAGGGGTACCTGAAGCTTTCTTT.

This chain links TRBV4-1 with TRBJ2-3, with 8 bases identical to TRBD2. The CDR3 covers 18 residues. Germline lookup yields CDR1 MGHRA and CDR2 YSYEKL. Trimming cost V 1 base and J 6 bases; bases outside gene matches: 15. The CDR3, as DNA: TGCGCCAGCAGCCAAGTACCCCTCCAGCGGGAGCCCTCCGATACGCAGTATTTT. This translates into CASSQVPLQREPSDTQYF.

The chain couples TRBV6-1 to TRBJ1-5; D may be TRBD1 (6 bases). Trimming took off 2 bases at V and 0 bases at J, with 11 bases between the two ends. Per the germline V gene, CDR1 is MNHNS and CDR2 is SASEGT. The CDR3 has 16 residues. The CDR3 here is CASSEYTGLSNQPQHF. As DNA, the CDR3 is TGTGCCAGCAGTGAATACACAGGGCTTAGCAATCAGCCCCAGCATTTT.

The chain joins TRBV21-1 to TRBJ2-7; the table assigns TRBD2, which was not confirmed against the DNA. TRBV21-1 is annotated as a pseudogene. The CDR3 covers 16 residues. Here the CDR3 reads CASSKARDWVTYEQYF. The CDR3 nucleotides are TGTGCCAGCAGCAAAGCGAGGGACTGGGTCACCTACGAGCAGTACTTC.

The chain joins TRBV9 to TRBJ1-1; D might be TRBD1 (5 bases). The germline CDR1 and CDR2 sequences are SGDLS and YYNGEE. Trimming pared 0 bases from V and 1 base from J, leaving 19 bases between. CDR3 length equals 18 residues. The CDR3: CASSVEGNQGVGNTEAFF. The CDR3 nucleotides read TGTGCCAGCAGCGTAGAAGGGAACCAGGGAGTAGGGAACACTGAAGCTTTCTTT. Drawing the rest from reference TRBV9 and TRBJ1-1, the complete variable domain is DSGVTQTPKHLITATGQRVTLRCSPRSGDLSVYWYQQSLDQGLQFLIQYYNGEERAKGNILERFSAQQFPDLHSELNLSSLELGDSALYFCASSVEGNQGVGNTEAFFGQGTRLTVV.

The genes are TRBV29-1 and TRBJ1-1; D is unclear. Trimming cost V 7 bases and J 6 bases, with 18 bases left between them. From germline, CDR1 is SQVTM and CDR2 ANQGSEA. CDR3 size: 13 residues. CDR3 region: CSARTSRSAEAFF. CDR3 bases: TGCAGCGCTAGGACTTCCCGAAGCGCTGAAGCTTTCTTT. Full variable domain (remainder filled in from reference TRBV29-1 and TRBJ1-1): SAVISQKPSRDICQRGTSLTIQCQVDSQVTMMFWYRQQPGQSLTLIATANQGSEATYESGFVIDKFPISRPNLTFSTLTVSNMSPEDSSIYLCSARTSRSAEAFFGQGTRLTVV.

The CDR3 loop is CSASEGAFF. Here the CDR3 DNA reads TGCAGTGCTAGTGAGGGGGCTTTCTTT. The chain employs TRBV20-1 and TRBJ1-1, with D maybe TRBD1 (5 bases). Looked up from germline, CDR1 is DFQATT and CDR2 is SNEGSKA (reference sequence). This CDR3 is built from 9 residues. Trimming removed 3 bases from V and 11 bases from J, with 7 bases in between.

This chain joins TRBV19 and TRBJ2-7, with TRBD1 as a possible D gene (5 bases). In germline, CDR1 is LNHDA, CDR2 SQIVND (reference sequence). The CDR3 is 14 amino acids. The V end lost 1 base, the J end lost 2 bases, and 9 bases lay between the germline ends. The CDR3 loop is CASSIGTPTYEQYF. The CDR3 bases are TGTGCCAGTAGTATAGGGACACCTACCTACGAGCAGTACTTC.